This T cell receptor (beta chain) was captured in a study of shared clonotypes between healthy human individuals. Terminally differentiated effector memory CD45RA+ cells were excluded from the naive CD8 cells, which were CD45RO-negative and positively selected for CCR7. Here immunoSEQ multiplex PCR was the method, and the copy in TCRdb shows in-frame clones only, minus some. The sample yields hundreds of thousands of clones, 85% to 95% seen once. This clone was seen a single time. Per germline, CDR1 SGHAT and CDR2 FQNNGV. V was shortened by 6 bases and J by 4 bases, with 15 bases between the two germline ends. The CDR3 totals 14 residues.

The gene calls are TRBV11-2 and TRBJ2-5, with D tentatively TRBD1 (6 bases). The source is a man aged 25-45 years in good health. Sequencing was carried out using naive CD8+ T cells sorted from blood. The CDR3 is CASRATGRGETQYF. The CDR3 coding sequence is TGTGCCAGCAGGGCGACAGGTCGGGGAGAGACCCAGTACTTC. The full variable domain, its missing parts supplied by reference TRBV11-2 and TRBJ2-5, is EAGVAQSPRYKIIEKRQSVAFWCNPISGHATLYWYQQILGQGPKLLIQFQNNGVVDDSQLPKDRFSAERLKGVDSTLKIQPAKLEDSAVYLCASRATGRGETQYFGPGTRLLVL.